This TCR beta chain comes out of a study of siplizumab effects on memory and regulatory T cells. Measured with immunoSEQ multiplex PCR; TCRdb has only the in-frame clones, and not every one. The sample contains some 96,000 clones, about 94% of which appear only once. Whole-study results and caveats: Memory cells that were CD4+ and unstimulated gave rise to alloreactive sequences, which siplizumab significantly reduced.

Note on this clone: Antigen unknown.

This sequence originates from a human donor in good health. Input material: non-Treg CD4+ T cells sorted from blood.

The CDR3: CASSPNRREGAIPYGYTF. The CDR3 coding sequence is TGTGCCAGCAGCCCAAACCGGCGAGAGGGGGCGATCCCCTATGGCTACACCTTC. The rearrangement links TRBV7-9 to TRBJ1-2; 7 positions match TRBD1. CDR3 size: 18 residues. Germline CDR1 and CDR2: SEHNR and FQNEAQ (reference sequence). J lost 4 bases, V lost 5 bases, and 19 bases had no gene match.